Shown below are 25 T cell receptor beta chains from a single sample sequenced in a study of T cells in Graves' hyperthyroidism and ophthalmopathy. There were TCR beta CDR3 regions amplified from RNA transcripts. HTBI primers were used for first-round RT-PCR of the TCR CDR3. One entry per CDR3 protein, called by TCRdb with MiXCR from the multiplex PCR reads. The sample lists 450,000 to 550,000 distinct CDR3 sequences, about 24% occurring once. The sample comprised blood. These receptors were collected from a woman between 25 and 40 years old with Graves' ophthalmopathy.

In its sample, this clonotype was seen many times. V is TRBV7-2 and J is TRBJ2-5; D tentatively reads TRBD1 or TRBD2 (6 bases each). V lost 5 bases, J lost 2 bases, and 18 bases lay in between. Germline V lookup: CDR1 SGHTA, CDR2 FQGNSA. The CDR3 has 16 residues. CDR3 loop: CASSPRGLAAQETQYF. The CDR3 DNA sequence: TGTGCCAGCAGCCCCAGGGGATTAGCGGCTCAAGAGACCCAGTACTTC.

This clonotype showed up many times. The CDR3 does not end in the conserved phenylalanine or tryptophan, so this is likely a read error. The CDR3 region has the DNA TGCAGTGCTAGAGATCGAAGGGTTCAGGACTATGGCTACACCTTA. It translates to CSARDRRVQDYGYTL. The chain combines TRBV20-1 with TRBJ1-2; D not resolved. Germline CDR1 is DFQATT and CDR2 is SNEGSKA (reference sequence). The CDR3 length is 15 residues. Deletions cut 0 bases from V and 3 bases from J, with 14 bases between.

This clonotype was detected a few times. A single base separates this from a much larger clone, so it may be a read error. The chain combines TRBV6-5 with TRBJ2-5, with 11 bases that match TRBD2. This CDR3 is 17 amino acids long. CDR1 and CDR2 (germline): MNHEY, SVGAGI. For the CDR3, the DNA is TGTGCCAGCAGTTACTCCCCTACTAGCGGGGGACAAGAGACCAAGTACTTC. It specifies CASSYSPTSGGQETKYF.

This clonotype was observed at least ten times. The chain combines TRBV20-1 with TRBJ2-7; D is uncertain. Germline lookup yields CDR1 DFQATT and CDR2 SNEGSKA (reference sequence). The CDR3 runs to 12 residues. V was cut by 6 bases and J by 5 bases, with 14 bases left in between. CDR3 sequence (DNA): TGCAGTGCCTACTCCAGCCGTGACGAGCAGTACTTC. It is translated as CSAYSSRDEQYF.

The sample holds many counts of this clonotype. The CDR3 region has the DNA TGTGCCAGTAATCAACCAAGGGAGAGCAATCAGCCCCAGCATTTT. Amino acid sequence: CASNQPRESNQPQHF. The chain uses TRBV19 and TRBJ1-5; unclear D gene. This CDR3 comprises 15 residues. Deletions cut 7 bases from V and 1 base from J, with 14 bases between. Germline V gene sequence: CDR1 LNHDA, CDR2 SQIVND (reference sequence).

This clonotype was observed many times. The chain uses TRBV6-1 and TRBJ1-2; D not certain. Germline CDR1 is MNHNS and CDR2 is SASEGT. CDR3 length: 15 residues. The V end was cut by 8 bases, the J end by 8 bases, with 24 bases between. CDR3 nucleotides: TGTGCCAGCCAAAATCCGGTAGACGGTAACTCCGGCTACACCTTC. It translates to CASQNPVDGNSGYTF.

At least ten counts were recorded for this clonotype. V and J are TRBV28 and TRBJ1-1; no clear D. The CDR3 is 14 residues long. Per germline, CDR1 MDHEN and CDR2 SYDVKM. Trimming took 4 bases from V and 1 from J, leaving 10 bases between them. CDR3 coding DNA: TGTGCCAGCAGTTATATCCAACCGAACACTGAAGCTTTCTTT. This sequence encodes CASSYIQPNTEAFF.

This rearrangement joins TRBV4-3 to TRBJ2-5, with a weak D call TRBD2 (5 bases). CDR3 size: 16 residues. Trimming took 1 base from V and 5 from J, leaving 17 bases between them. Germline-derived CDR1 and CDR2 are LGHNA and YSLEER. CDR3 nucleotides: TGCGCCAGCAGCCAAGGGAATGTTGCGGGTGGGGAGACCCAGTACTTC. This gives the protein CASSQGNVAGGETQYF.

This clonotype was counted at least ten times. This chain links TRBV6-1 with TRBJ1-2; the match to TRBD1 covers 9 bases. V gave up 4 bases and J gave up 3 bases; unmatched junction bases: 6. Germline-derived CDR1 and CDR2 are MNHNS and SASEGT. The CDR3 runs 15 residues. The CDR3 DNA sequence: TGTGCCAGCAGTGCGACCCGGGACAGGGACTATGGCTACACCTTC. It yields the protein CASSATRDRDYGYTF.

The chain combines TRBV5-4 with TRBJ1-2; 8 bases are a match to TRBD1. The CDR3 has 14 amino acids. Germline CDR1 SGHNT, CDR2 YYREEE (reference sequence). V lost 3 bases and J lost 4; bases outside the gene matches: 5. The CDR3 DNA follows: TGTGCCAGCAGCTCCTTGGACAGGGCCTATGGCTACACCTTC. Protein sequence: CASSSLDRAYGYTF.

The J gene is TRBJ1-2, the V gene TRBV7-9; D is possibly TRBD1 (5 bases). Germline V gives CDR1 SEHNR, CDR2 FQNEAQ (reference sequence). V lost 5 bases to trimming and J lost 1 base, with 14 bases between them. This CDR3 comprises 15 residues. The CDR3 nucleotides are TGTGCCAGCAGCGACTACCGGGACGGTAACTATGGCTACACCTTC. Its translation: CASSDYRDGNYGYTF.

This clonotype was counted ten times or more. This CDR3 is CASSVSLGNTEAFF. CDR3 coding DNA: TGTGCCAGCAGTGTCTCCCTAGGAAACACTGAAGCTTTCTTT. This chain uses TRBV6-1 with TRBJ1-1, with no clear D. Trimming pared 4 bases from V and 2 bases from J, leaving 11 bases between. CDR1 is MNHNS and CDR2 is SASEGT in the germline V gene. The CDR3 is 14 amino acids.

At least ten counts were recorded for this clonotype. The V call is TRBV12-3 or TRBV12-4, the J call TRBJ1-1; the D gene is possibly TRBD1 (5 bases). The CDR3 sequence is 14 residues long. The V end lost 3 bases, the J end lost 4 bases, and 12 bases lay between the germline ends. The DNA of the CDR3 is TGTGCCAGCAGTTTGGCCCGGGGGGTCACTGAAGCTTTCTTT. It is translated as CASSLARGVTEAFF.

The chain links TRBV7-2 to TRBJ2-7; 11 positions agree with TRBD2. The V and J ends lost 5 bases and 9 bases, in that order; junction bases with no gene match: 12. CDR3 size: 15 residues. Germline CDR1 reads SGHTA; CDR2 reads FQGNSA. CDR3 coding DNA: TGTGCCAGCAGCCAAGTAGCGGGAGGGCCTATGTCGCAGTACTTC. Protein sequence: CASSQVAGGPMSQYF.

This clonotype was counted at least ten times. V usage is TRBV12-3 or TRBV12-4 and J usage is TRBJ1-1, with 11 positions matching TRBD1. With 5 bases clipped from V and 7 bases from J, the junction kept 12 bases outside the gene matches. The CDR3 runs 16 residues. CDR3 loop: CASSRPDRDRGFEAFF. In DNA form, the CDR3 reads TGTGCCAGCAGTAGACCCGACCGGGACAGGGGGTTTGAAGCTTTCTTT.

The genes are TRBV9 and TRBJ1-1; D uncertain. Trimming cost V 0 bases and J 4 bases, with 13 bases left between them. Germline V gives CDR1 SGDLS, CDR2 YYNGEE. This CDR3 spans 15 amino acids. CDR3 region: CASSVAGSRPTEAFF. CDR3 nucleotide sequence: TGTGCCAGCAGCGTAGCTGGATCCAGGCCCACTGAAGCTTTCTTT.

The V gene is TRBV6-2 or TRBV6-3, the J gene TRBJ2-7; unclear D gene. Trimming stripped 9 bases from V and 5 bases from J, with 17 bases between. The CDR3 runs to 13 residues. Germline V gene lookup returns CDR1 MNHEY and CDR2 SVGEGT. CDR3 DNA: TGTGCCAGTGCTAGAACCTCCTATCACGAGCAGTACTTC. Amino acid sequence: CASARTSYHEQYF.

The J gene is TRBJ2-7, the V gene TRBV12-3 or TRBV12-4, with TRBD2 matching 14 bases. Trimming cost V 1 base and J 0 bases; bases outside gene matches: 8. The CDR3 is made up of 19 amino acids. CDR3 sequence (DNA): TGTGCCAGCAGTTTAGGCGGGACTAGCGGGAGTACCCTCTCCTACGAGCAGTACTTC. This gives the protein CASSLGGTSGSTLSYEQYF.

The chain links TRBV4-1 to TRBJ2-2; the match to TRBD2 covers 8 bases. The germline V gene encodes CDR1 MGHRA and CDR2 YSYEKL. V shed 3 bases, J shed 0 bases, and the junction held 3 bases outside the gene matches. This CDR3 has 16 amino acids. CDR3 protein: CASSHPGGANTGELFF. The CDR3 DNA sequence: TGCGCCAGCAGCCACCCCGGGGGGGCGAACACCGGGGAGCTGTTTTTT.

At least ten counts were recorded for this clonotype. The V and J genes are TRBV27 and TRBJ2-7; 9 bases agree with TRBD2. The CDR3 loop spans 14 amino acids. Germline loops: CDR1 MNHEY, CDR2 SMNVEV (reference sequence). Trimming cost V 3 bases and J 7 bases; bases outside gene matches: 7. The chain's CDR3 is CASSFGVLAGEQYF. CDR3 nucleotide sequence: TGTGCCAGCAGTTTCGGGGTGCTAGCGGGGGAGCAGTACTTC.

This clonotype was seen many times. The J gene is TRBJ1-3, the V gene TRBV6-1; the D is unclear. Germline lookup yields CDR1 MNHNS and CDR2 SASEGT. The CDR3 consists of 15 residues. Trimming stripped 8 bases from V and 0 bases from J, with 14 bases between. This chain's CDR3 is CASSADGYSGNTIYF. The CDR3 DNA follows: TGTGCCAGCTCCGCCGACGGATACTCTGGAAACACCATATATTTT.

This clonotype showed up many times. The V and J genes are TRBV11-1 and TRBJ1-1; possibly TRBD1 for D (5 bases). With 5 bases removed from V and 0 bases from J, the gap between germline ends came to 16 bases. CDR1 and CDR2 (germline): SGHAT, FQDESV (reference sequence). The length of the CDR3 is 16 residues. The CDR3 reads CASSVVGGEMNTEAFF. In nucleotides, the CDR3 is TGTGCCAGCAGCGTAGTGGGGGGGGAGATGAACACTGAAGCTTTCTTT. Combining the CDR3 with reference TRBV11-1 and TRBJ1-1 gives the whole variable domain EAEVAQSPRYKITEKSQAVAFWCDPISGHATLYWYRQILGQGPELLVQFQDESVVDDSQLPKDRFSAERLKGVDSTLKIQPAELGDSAMYLCASSVVGGEMNTEAFFGQGTRLTVV.

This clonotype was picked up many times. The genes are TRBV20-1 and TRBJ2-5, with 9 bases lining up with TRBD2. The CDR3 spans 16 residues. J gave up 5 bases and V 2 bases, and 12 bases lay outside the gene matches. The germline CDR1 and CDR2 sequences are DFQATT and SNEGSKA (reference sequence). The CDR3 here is CSARLRAGGWGETQYF. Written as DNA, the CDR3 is TGCAGTGCTAGACTCCGTGCGGGGGGGTGGGGTGAGACCCAGTACTTC.

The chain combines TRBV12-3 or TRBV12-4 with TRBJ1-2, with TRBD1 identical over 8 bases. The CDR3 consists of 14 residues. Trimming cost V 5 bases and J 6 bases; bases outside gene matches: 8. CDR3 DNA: TGTGCCAGCAGTCTTGGACAGGGCCAAGATGGCTACACCTTC. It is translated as CASSLGQGQDGYTF.

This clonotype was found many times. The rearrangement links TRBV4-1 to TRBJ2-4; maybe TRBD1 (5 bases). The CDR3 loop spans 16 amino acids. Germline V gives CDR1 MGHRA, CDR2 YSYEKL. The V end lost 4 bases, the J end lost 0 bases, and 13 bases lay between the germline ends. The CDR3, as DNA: TGCGCCAGCAGCCCCAGACAGATCCTAGCCAAAAACATTCAGTACTTC. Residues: CASSPRQILAKNIQYF.